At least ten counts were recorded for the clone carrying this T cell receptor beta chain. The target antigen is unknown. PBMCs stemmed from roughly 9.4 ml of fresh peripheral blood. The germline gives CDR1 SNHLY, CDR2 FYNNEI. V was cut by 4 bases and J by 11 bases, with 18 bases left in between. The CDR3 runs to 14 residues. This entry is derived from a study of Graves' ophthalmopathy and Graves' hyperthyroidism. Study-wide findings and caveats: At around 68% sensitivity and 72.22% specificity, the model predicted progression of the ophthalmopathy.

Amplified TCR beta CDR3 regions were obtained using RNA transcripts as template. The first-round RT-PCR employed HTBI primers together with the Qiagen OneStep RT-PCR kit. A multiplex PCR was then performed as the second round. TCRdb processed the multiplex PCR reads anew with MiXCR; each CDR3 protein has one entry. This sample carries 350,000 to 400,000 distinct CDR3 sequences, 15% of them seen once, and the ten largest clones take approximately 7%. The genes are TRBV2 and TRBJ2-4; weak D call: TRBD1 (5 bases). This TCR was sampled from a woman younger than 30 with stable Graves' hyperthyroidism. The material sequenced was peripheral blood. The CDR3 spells CASSVTKGVGLQYF. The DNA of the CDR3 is TGTGCCAGCAGTGTGACAAAAGGGGTTGGTCTTCAGTACTTC.